The 7 T cell receptor beta chains below come from one sample, sequenced in a study of beta chain features in type 1 diabetes. The whole isolated RNA underwent reverse transcription, so sequencing captured expressed TCRB transcripts. TCRdb keeps only in-frame clones here, not all; method: immunoSEQ multiplex PCR. The repertoire holds under 300,000 clones, with 8% as singletons. The sample comprised central memory CD4+ T cells from blood. These receptors were obtained from a woman aged 18-35 years in good health.

This clone came up a few times. The rearrangement links TRBV9 to TRBJ2-3; no firm D call. Looked up from germline, CDR1 is SGDLS and CDR2 is YYNGEE. This CDR3 is 14 amino acids long. The germline V and J ends were trimmed by 0 bases and 0 bases, with 5 bases remaining between them. The CDR3 protein is CASSVEGSTDTQYF. CDR3 nucleotides: TGTGCCAGCAGCGTAGAAGGGAGCACAGATACGCAGTATTTT.

This rearrangement joins TRBV29-1 to TRBJ2-2; D is unclear. Trimming took off 4 bases at V and 3 bases at J, with 6 bases between the two ends. Germline CDR1 reads SQVTM; CDR2 reads ANQGSEA. There are 12 residues in the CDR3. Here the CDR3 reads CSVGRDTGELFF. CDR3 in DNA: TGCAGCGTTGGACGGGACACCGGGGAGCTGTTTTTT.

The rearrangement uses TRBV23-1 and TRBJ2-1, with TRBD2 identical over 13 bases. TRBV23-1 is filed as an ORF, its function uncertain. V lost 3 bases, J lost 4 bases, and 9 bases stayed unmatched. The CDR3 is 18 residues long. The CDR3: CASSHKTSGRAIYNEQFF. In DNA, the CDR3 is TGCGCCAGCAGTCATAAAACTAGCGGGAGGGCCATATACAATGAGCAGTTCTTC.

This sequence joins TRBV27 and TRBJ2-1; 11 bases line up with TRBD2. The CDR3 length is 18 residues. The germline CDR1 and CDR2 sequences are MNHEY and SMNVEV (reference sequence). J gave up 3 bases and V 5 bases, and 12 bases lay outside the gene matches. The CDR3 nucleotides read TGTGCCAGCAGTCCGCGCCCGGGACTAGCGGAAAACTACAATGAGCAGTTCTTC. Translation: CASSPRPGLAENYNEQFF.

The rearrangement uses TRBV27 and TRBJ2-2; D is ambiguous. CDR3 size: 14 residues. V lost 0 bases, J lost 7 bases, and 9 bases lay in between. The germline V gene encodes CDR1 MNHEY and CDR2 SMNVEV (reference sequence). The DNA of the CDR3 is TGTGCCAGCAGTTTATCGCCGGAAAGCGGGGAGCTGTTTTTT. Residues: CASSLSPESGELFF.

V is TRBV7-3 and J is TRBJ2-1, with 9 bases matching TRBD1. The CDR3 is made up of 14 amino acids. CDR1 is SGHTA and CDR2 is FQGTGA in the germline V gene. J gave up 6 bases and V 5 bases, and 5 bases lay outside the gene matches. The CDR3: CASSLPGQGNEQFF. CDR3 sequence (DNA): TGTGCCAGCAGCCTCCCGGGACAGGGCAATGAGCAGTTCTTC. Based on the CDR3 plus reference TRBV7-3 and TRBJ2-1, the full variable domain is GAGVSQTPSNKVTEKGKYVELRCDPISGHTALYWYRQSLGQGPEFLIYFQGTGAADDSGLPNDRFFAVRPEGSVSTLKIQRTERGDSAVYLCASSLPGQGNEQFFGPGTRLTVL.

The gene calls are TRBV25-1 and TRBJ1-6; perhaps TRBD1 as D (6 bases). The germline V and J ends were trimmed by 2 bases and 7 bases, with 12 bases remaining between them. Germline V gene data show CDR1 as MGHDK and CDR2 as SYGVNS. This CDR3 spans 15 amino acids. The CDR3 sequence is CASSETGQGNSPLHF. The CDR3 nucleotides read TGTGCCAGCAGTGAAACCGGGCAGGGGAATTCACCCCTCCACTTT. Filled out from reference TRBV25-1 and TRBJ1-6, the complete variable domain reads EADIYQTPRYLVIGTGKKITLECSQTMGHDKMYWYQQDPGMELHLIHYSYGVNSTEKGDLSSESTVSRIRTEHFPLTLESARPSHTSQYLCASSETGQGNSPLHFGNGTRLTVT.